This entry describes one TCR beta chain. These data come from a study of blood T cell repertoires in COVID-19. As for the study in general: Both acute and convalescent COVID-19 samples were obtained from the United States, Italy and Spain. T cells, B-cell-depleted T cells, or PBMCs supplied cDNA or gDNA.

Per germline, CDR1 SQVTM and CDR2 ANQGSEA. This CDR3 is 14 amino acids long. Trimming shortened V by 1 base and J by 2 bases, and 11 bases separated the two germline ends. Authors' analysis steps: Estimated nucleated cell counts came from reference gene primer amplification. The data were produced by immunoSEQ multiplex PCR, yet TCRdb's version contains in-frame clones alone and is incomplete. The V and J calls and clone size were taken over from that table, and D and trimming were inferred from the DNA. This repertoire shows around 62,000 clones, approximately 85% found once; its top ten account for approximately 25%.

The gene calls are TRBV29-1 and TRBJ1-2, with a tentative D call TRBD1 (5 bases). The sequencing sample was made of peripheral blood. The origin of this receptor is a man aged 45-60 years with acute or convalescent COVID-19. CDR3 sequence (DNA): TGCAGCGTTGAAGGTGTCAGGGAAAACTATGGCTACACCTTC. Its translation is CSVEGVRENYGYTF.